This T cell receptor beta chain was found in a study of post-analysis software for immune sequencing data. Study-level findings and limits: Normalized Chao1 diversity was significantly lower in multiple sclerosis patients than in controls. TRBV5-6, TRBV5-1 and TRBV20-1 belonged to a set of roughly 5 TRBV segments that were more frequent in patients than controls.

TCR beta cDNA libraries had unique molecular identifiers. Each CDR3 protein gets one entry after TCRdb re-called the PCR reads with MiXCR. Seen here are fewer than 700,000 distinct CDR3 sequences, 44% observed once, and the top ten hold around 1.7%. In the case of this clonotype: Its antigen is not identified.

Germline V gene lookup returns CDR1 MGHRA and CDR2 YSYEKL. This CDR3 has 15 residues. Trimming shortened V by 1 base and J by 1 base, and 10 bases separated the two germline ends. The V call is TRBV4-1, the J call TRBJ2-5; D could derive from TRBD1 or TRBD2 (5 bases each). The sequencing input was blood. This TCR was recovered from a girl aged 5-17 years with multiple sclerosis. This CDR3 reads CASSQVWGTQETQYF. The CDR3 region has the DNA TGCGCCAGCAGCCAAGTATGGGGGACCCAAGAGACCCAGTACTTC.